A single sample gave rise to the 32 T cell receptor beta chains below, sequenced in a study of breast tumors, draining lymph nodes, adjacent tissues. TCRdb analysed the multiplex PCR reads with MiXCR anew, one entry per CDR3 protein. The sample holds 100,000 or so distinct CDR3 sequences, roughly 20% seen once. Breast cancer patients provided tissue from their axillary draining lymph nodes. Sequencing was done on a sample of axillary lymph node tissue. These receptors were collected from a female donor with breast cancer. Some clones in this sample may be carry-over from other donors' samples.

Remarks on this clonotype: A much larger clone differs from this one at a single base, so this may be a read error. The V gene is TRBV4-2, the J gene TRBJ1-2; TRBD1 matches 8 bases. The germline V gene has CDR1 LGHNA and CDR2 YNFKEQ. This CDR3 is 15 amino acids long. Here the CDR3 reads CASSRGDRGGYGCTF. DNA of the CDR3: TGTGCCAGCAGCCGAGGCGACAGGGGAGGATATGGCTGCACCTTC.

There are many counts of this clonotype. The chain joins TRBV2 to TRBJ2-5; TRBD2 might be the D (5 bases). The V end was cut by 5 bases, the J end by 7 bases, with 26 bases between. Germline CDR1 SNHLY, CDR2 FYNNEI. The CDR3 runs to 17 residues. CDR3 DNA sequence: TGTGCCAGCAGTCGCGCCCCCCCCCCGGGATCCCACGGGACCCAGTACTTC. Protein: CASSRAPPPGSHGTQYF.

Many counts were recorded for this clonotype. V is TRBV10-3 and J is TRBJ2-7; D might be TRBD1 or TRBD2, each matching 5 bases. The V and J ends lost 2 bases and 4 bases respectively, with 15 bases between them. CDR1 is ENHRY and CDR2 is SYGVKD in the germline V gene. The CDR3 is made up of 15 amino acids. CDR3 sequence reads: CAISEDGGRGYEQYF. The CDR3 DNA follows: TGTGCCATCAGTGAGGATGGGGGTAGAGGATACGAGCAGTACTTC.

This clonotype was seen many times. The chain is built from TRBV6-5 and TRBJ1-6; D gene uncertain. The CDR3 is 15 amino acids. Trimming cost V 2 bases and J 4 bases, with 9 bases left between them. CDR1 is MNHEY, CDR2 SVGAGI, per germline. The CDR3 is CASSYEGGYNSPLHF. The CDR3 DNA reads as TGTGCCAGCAGTTACGAGGGAGGGTATAATTCACCCCTCCACTTT.

Of note for this clonotype: A much larger clone sits a single nucleotide away, making a read error possible. The gene calls are TRBV19 and TRBJ1-4; D gene ambiguous. Germline V gives CDR1 LNHDA, CDR2 SQIVND (reference sequence). The CDR3 is 12 amino acids. The CDR3 nucleotides read TGTGCCAGTCGCCGGGCGAATGAAAAACCGTTTTTT. Protein product: CASRRANEKPFF.

The chain employs TRBV20-1 and TRBJ2-1; 11 bases are shared with TRBD2. The CDR3 length is 14 residues. Unmatched junction bases numbered 8, after V lost 5 bases and J lost 8 bases. Germline V gene sequence: CDR1 DFQATT, CDR2 SNEGSKA (reference sequence). Here the CDR3 reads CSAGIAGGPDEQFF. In nucleotides, the CDR3 is TGCAGTGCTGGAATAGCGGGAGGGCCAGATGAGCAGTTCTTC.

The V call is TRBV6-5, the J call TRBJ2-3, with TRBD2 identical over 8 bases. CDR1 and CDR2 from the germline V gene are MNHEY and SVGAGI. This CDR3 is 15 amino acids long. Trimming at V came to 3 bases and at J to 2 bases, leaving 4 bases not matched to a gene. In DNA form, the CDR3 reads TGTGCCAGCAGTTATACAGCGGGGGCCACAGATACGCAGTATTTT. This sequence encodes CASSYTAGATDTQYF.

The rearrangement joins TRBV12-3 or TRBV12-4 to TRBJ2-6; D is unclear. V gave up 10 bases and J gave up 0 bases, with 7 bases separating them. The CDR3 contains 13 residues. The CDR3 bases are TGTGCCACCCACCTCTCTGGGGCCAACGTCCTGACTTTC. Translated: CATHLSGANVLTF.

This chain joins TRBV27 and TRBJ2-1, with 7 positions matching TRBD1. In germline, CDR1 is MNHEY, CDR2 SMNVEV (reference sequence). V gave up 4 bases and J gave up 7 bases; unmatched junction bases: 16. This CDR3 comprises 17 residues. CDR3 coding DNA: TGTGCCAGCAGTTCCCCCCCGACAGGGACGTTTGGGAATGAGCAGTTCTTC. Amino acid sequence: CASSSPPTGTFGNEQFF.

A remark on this clonotype: Possible read error: a much larger clone is one base away. The CDR3 does not end in the conserved phenylalanine or tryptophan, so this is likely a read error. This chain links TRBV10-3 with TRBJ1-2, with D possibly being TRBD1 (5 bases). V was pared by 0 bases and J by 6 bases, with 5 bases between. Germline lookup yields CDR1 ENHRY and CDR2 SYGVKD. There are 12 residues in the CDR3. The CDR3 DNA sequence: TGTGCCATCAGTGAGTCGGGGGATGGCTACACCCTC. Translated: CAISESGDGYTL.

This clonotype has a count of ten or more. V gene TRBV3-1 combines with J gene TRBJ1-6; TRBD1 agrees at 10 bases. CDR3 size: 18 residues. Germline assignment: CDR1 LGHDT and CDR2 YNNKEL (reference sequence). V shed 4 bases, J shed 0 bases, and the junction held 6 bases outside the gene matches. CDR3 sequence: CASSRGQGGSSYNSPLHF. In DNA, the CDR3 is TGTGCCAGCAGCCGCGGACAGGGGGGCAGCTCCTATAATTCACCCCTCCACTTT.

This clonotype has more than one count but fewer than ten. V usage is TRBV18 and J usage is TRBJ1-5, with D unclear. CDR1 is KGHSH, CDR2 LQKENI, per germline. The ends were cut back, 2 bases at V and 7 bases at J, with 6 bases in the middle. The CDR3 loop spans 12 amino acids. CDR3 region: CASSPGSQPQHF. As DNA, the CDR3 is TGTGCCAGCTCACCAGGTTCCCAGCCCCAGCATTTT.

This clonotype was seen repeatedly, ten times or more. The gene calls are TRBV7-3 and TRBJ2-3; perhaps TRBD2 as D (6 bases). The V gene lost 6 bases and the J gene lost 1 base, with 8 bases spanning the gap. Germline loops: CDR1 SGHTA, CDR2 FQGTGA. The CDR3 totals 13 residues. In DNA, the CDR3 is TGTGCCAGCAGGATAGCGGGCACAGATACGCAGTATTTT. Its translation: CASRIAGTDTQYF.

This clonotype was found many times. The chain couples TRBV11-1 to TRBJ2-1; 7 nucleotides align to TRBD1. There are 15 residues in the CDR3. V dropped 1 base and J dropped 7; count of bases not matched to a gene: 7. The germline CDR1 and CDR2 sequences are SGHAT and FQDESV (reference sequence). CDR3 sequence reads: CASSLVEGAGNEQFF. The CDR3 DNA reads as TGTGCCAGCAGCTTAGTTGAGGGGGCGGGTAATGAGCAGTTCTTC.

A few counts support this clonotype. The chain joins TRBV28 to TRBJ2-7; tentatively, D is TRBD2 (5 bases). The CDR3 runs to 11 residues. V gave up 5 bases and J gave up 6 bases, with 8 bases separating them. The V gene's germline CDR1 is MDHEN and CDR2 SYDVKM. The CDR3 protein is CASSVSGEQYF. The CDR3 DNA reads as TGTGCCAGCAGTGTGAGCGGCGAGCAGTACTTC.

With respect to this clonotype: A much larger clone sits a single nucleotide away, making a read error possible. The chain employs TRBV20-1 and TRBJ2-3; D possibly corresponds to TRBD1 (8 bases). Germline-derived CDR1 and CDR2 are DFQATT and SNEGSKA (reference sequence). Trimming removed 5 bases at V and 3 bases at J, with 15 bases between. The CDR3 runs to 14 residues. The CDR3 DNA follows: TGCAGTGCTTGGACAGGGAGGGCGACAGATACGCAGTATTTT. This codes for CSAWTGRATDTQYF.

Concerning this clonotype: A much larger clone differs by one base, so this may be a read error. This sequence joins TRBV3-1 and TRBJ2-5; 7 nucleotides match TRBD2. Germline CDR1 is LGHDT and CDR2 is YNNKEL (reference sequence). The CDR3 consists of 13 residues. CDR3: CASSPPGRETQCF. For the CDR3, the DNA is TGTGCCAGCAGCCCACCGGGGCGGGAGACCCAGTGCTTC.

This clonotype was observed at least ten times. The chain employs TRBV5-1 and TRBJ2-1; D is unclear. The V and J ends lost 0 bases and 6 bases respectively, with 13 bases between them. The CDR3 sequence is 15 residues long. Germline V gene data show CDR1 as SGHRS and CDR2 as YFSETQ. This CDR3 reads CASSLGEFASNEQFF. CDR3 nucleotide sequence: TGCGCCAGCAGCTTGGGCGAGTTTGCGAGCAATGAGCAGTTCTTC.

This clonotype appeared many times. This sequence joins TRBV5-1 and TRBJ2-7; D gene unclear. The length of the CDR3 is 12 residues. The ends were cut back, 0 bases at V and 6 bases at J, with 7 bases in the middle. CDR1 is SGHRS and CDR2 is YFSETQ in the germline V gene. DNA for the CDR3: TGCGCCAGCAGCTTGGAGCAATCCGAGCAGTACTTC. Protein product: CASSLEQSEQYF.

This clonotype was counted only a few times. The V call is TRBV19, the J call TRBJ2-6; D gene unclear. Trimming cost V 3 bases and J 0 bases, with 9 bases left between them. The CDR3 contains 16 residues. The germline gives CDR1 LNHDA, CDR2 SQIVND (reference sequence). CDR3 nucleotide sequence: TGTGCCAGTAGTATCGGCCGGAGCTCTGGGGCCAACGTCCTGACTTTC. This encodes CASSIGRSSGANVLTF.

This clonotype came up many times. The V and J genes are TRBV12-3 or TRBV12-4 and TRBJ2-7, with 14 nucleotides matching TRBD2. The CDR3 is made up of 15 amino acids. The V segment lost 9 bases and the J segment 2 bases; nucleotides outside the gene matches: 6. This CDR3 reads CASRQGLAGAYEQYF. The DNA for the CDR3 is TGTGCCAGTCGGCAGGGACTAGCGGGAGCCTACGAGCAGTACTTC.

The table lists this clonotype with many counts. The genes are TRBV19 and TRBJ2-7; perhaps TRBD2 as D (6 bases). Germline V gene lookup returns CDR1 LNHDA and CDR2 SQIVND (reference sequence). The CDR3 covers 15 residues. Trimming left V 3 bases short and J 3 bases short, with 15 bases between. The DNA for the CDR3 is TGTGCCAGTAGTATGCGTCAGGGACTGCGCTACGAGCAGTACTTC. Its protein product is CASSMRQGLRYEQYF. The full variable domain, completed using reference TRBV19 and TRBJ2-7, is DGGITQSPKYLFRKEGQNVTLSCEQNLNHDAMYWYRQDPGQGLRLIYYSQIVNDFQKGDIAEGYSVSREKKESFPLTVTSAQKNPTAFYLCASSMRQGLRYEQYFGPGTRLTVT.

Of note for this clonotype: A read error is likely, as this CDR3 ends without the conserved phenylalanine or tryptophan. The V and J genes are TRBV10-3 and TRBJ2-3; D ambiguous. Germline assignment: CDR1 ENHRY and CDR2 SYGVKD. The CDR3 extends over 15 amino acids. CDR3 amino acids: CAVSATRQGTDTQYL. The CDR3, as DNA: TGTGCCGTCAGTGCTACAAGGCAGGGCACAGATACGCAGTATCTT.

This clonotype was detected ten times or more. The J gene is TRBJ2-1, the V gene TRBV4-2, with 9 bases lining up with TRBD2. V was clipped by 0 bases and J by 4 bases; unmatched bases: 7. CDR3 size: 17 residues. Germline CDR1 reads LGHNA; CDR2 reads YNFKEQ. The CDR3 sequence is CASSQDPSGVLYNEQFF. As DNA, the CDR3 is TGTGCCAGCAGCCAAGATCCTAGCGGGGTGTTATACAATGAGCAGTTCTTC.

The gene calls are TRBV20-1 and TRBJ2-3, with D unresolved. There are 13 residues in the CDR3. V lost 3 bases to trimming and J lost 4 bases, with 11 bases between them. Germline CDR1 DFQATT, CDR2 SNEGSKA (reference sequence). CDR3 DNA: TGCAGTGCTAGTCAAGGGTTCCCAGATACGCAGTATTTT. This gives the protein CSASQGFPDTQYF.

In its sample, this clonotype was seen many times. The chain combines TRBV5-6 with TRBJ1-2; 7 nucleotides agree with TRBD1. The CDR3 is 16 amino acids. Trimming removed 4 bases from V and 4 bases from J; junction bases left unmatched: 13. From germline, CDR1 is SGHDT and CDR2 YYEEEE. The DNA of the CDR3 is TGTGCCAGCAGCCAATTCCCTGACAGGGTCGGCTATGGCTACACCTTC. It yields the protein CASSQFPDRVGYGYTF.

The table lists this clonotype with many counts. The chain combines TRBV20-1 with TRBJ1-2, with unresolved D. Trimming removed 0 bases from V and 5 bases from J, with 10 bases in between. The CDR3 runs 13 residues. Germline CDR1 DFQATT, CDR2 SNEGSKA (reference sequence). The CDR3, as DNA: TGCAGTGCTAGAGATGAAGGTTCTTATGGCTACACCTTC. This sequence encodes CSARDEGSYGYTF.

In this sample, this clonotype turned up many times. The chain joins TRBV7-2 to TRBJ2-5, with 7 bases fitting TRBD1. The CDR3 runs to 13 residues. Per the germline V gene, CDR1 is SGHTA and CDR2 is FQGNSA. V was clipped by 5 bases and J by 5 bases; unmatched bases: 5. The CDR3 bases are TGTGCCAGCAGCGCACAGGGGCGGGAGACCCAGTACTTC. Protein: CASSAQGRETQYF. Full variable domain (outside the CDR3, taken from reference TRBV7-2 and TRBJ2-5): GAGVSQSPSNKVTEKGKDVELRCDPISGHTALYWYRQSLGQGLEFLIYFQGNSAPDKSGLPSDRFSAERTGGSVSTLTIQRTQQEDSAVYLCASSAQGRETQYFGPGTRLLVL.

In this sample, this clonotype turned up many times. J is TRBJ2-1 and V is TRBV6-2 or TRBV6-3; no clear D. In germline, CDR1 is MNHEY, CDR2 SVGEGT. This CDR3 is built from 16 residues. V was clipped by 0 bases and J by 5 bases, with 14 bases between them. The DNA for the CDR3 is TGTGCCAGCAGTTACTCGGGGTTCAGTCGGCACAATGAGCAGTTCTTC. Amino acids: CASSYSGFSRHNEQFF.

This clonotype was seen at least ten times. As DNA, the CDR3 is TGCAGTGCTAGACCGAACGACGGGAGATCCTACGAGCAGTACTTC. This sequence encodes CSARPNDGRSYEQYF. This sequence joins TRBV20-1 and TRBJ2-7; D perhaps matches TRBD2 (6 bases). The CDR3 loop spans 15 amino acids. The V end was cut by 2 bases, the J end by 1 base, with 15 bases between. Looked up from germline, CDR1 is DFQATT and CDR2 is SNEGSKA (reference sequence).

This clonotype was observed at least ten times. CDR3 sequence (DNA): TGTGCCAGCACATCCGAGGGACTAGCGGCGCCTCAGTTCTTC. This translates into CASTSEGLAAPQFF. The V and J genes are TRBV6-1 and TRBJ2-1, with TRBD2 identical over 11 bases. J gave up 13 bases and V 7 bases, and 12 bases lay outside the gene matches. This CDR3 contains 14 residues. In germline, CDR1 is MNHNS, CDR2 SASEGT.

This clonotype was seen more than once but under ten times. A much larger clone differs from this one at a single base, so this may be a read error. This chain uses TRBV7-6 with TRBJ2-1; 10 nucleotides line up with TRBD2. Germline V CDR1 and CDR2: SGHVS, FNYEAQ. This CDR3 is 16 amino acids long. The CDR3 DNA sequence: TGTGCCAGCAGCTTAGTCTCTAGCGGGGGTTACAATGGGCAGTTCTTC. Encoded protein: CASSLVSSGGYNGQFF.